Presented here are 23 T cell receptor beta chains from one specimen sequenced in a study of blood T cell repertoires in COVID-19. Sequenced by immunoSEQ multiplex PCR; TCRdb stores in-frame clones only, minus some. This table has tens of thousands of clones, more than 70% appearing once. The sequenced material came from peripheral blood. The receptor set was obtained from a man aged 60-69 years with acute or convalescent COVID-19.

The chain combines TRBV3-1 (or the pseudogene TRBV3-2) with TRBJ1-5; no clear D gene. The CDR3 totals 13 residues. Germline assignment: CDR1 LGHDT and CDR2 YNNKEL (reference sequence). The ends were cut back, 2 bases at V and 7 bases at J, with 9 bases in the middle. The DNA of the CDR3 is TGTGCCAGCAGCCAATTCCAGGAACAGCCCCAGCATTTT. Translating it yields CASSQFQEQPQHF.

The J gene is TRBJ2-2, the V gene TRBV5-6, with D possibly being TRBD2 (6 bases). This CDR3 is built from 12 residues. Trimming removed 5 bases from V and 6 bases from J, with 8 bases in between. Looked up from germline, CDR1 is SGHDT and CDR2 is YYEEEE. In DNA, the CDR3 is TGTGCCAGCAGTCCGGGGGCCGGGGAGCTGTTTTTT. Translation gives CASSPGAGELFF. Filled out from reference TRBV5-6 and TRBJ2-2, the complete variable domain reads DAGVTQSPTHLIKTRGQQVTLRCSPKSGHDTVSWYQQALGQGPQFIFQYYEEEERQRGNFPDRFSGHQFPNYSSELNVNALLLGDSALYLCASSPGAGELFFGEGSRLTVL.

V usage is TRBV3-1 (or the pseudogene TRBV3-2) and J usage is TRBJ1-5, with D perhaps TRBD1 (5 bases). Trimming shortened V by 1 base and J by 1 base, and 8 bases separated the two germline ends. Germline-derived CDR1 and CDR2 are LGHDT and YNNKEL (reference sequence). The CDR3 spans 15 residues. CDR3 sequence: CASSQGTPSNQPQHF. In nucleotides, the CDR3 is TGTGCCAGCAGCCAAGGGACACCGAGCAATCAGCCCCAGCATTTT.

This clone was counted a single time. This chain connects TRBV11-3 to TRBJ2-1; D may be TRBD2 (5 bases). The CDR3 loop spans 14 amino acids. The V end lost 5 bases, the J end lost 8 bases, and 16 bases lay between the germline ends. CDR1 and CDR2 from the germline V gene are SGHNT and YENEEA. The CDR3 protein is CASSAQSYSDEQFF. CDR3 nucleotide sequence: TGTGCCAGCAGCGCACAATCTTATAGCGATGAGCAGTTCTTC.

The gene calls are TRBV7-2 and TRBJ1-2; perhaps TRBD1 as D (5 bases). Trimming shortened V by 5 bases and J by 2 bases, and 9 bases separated the two germline ends. This CDR3 has 13 amino acids. In germline, CDR1 is SGHTA, CDR2 FQGNSA. This chain's CDR3 is CASSARQNYGYTF. The CDR3 DNA is TGTGCCAGCAGCGCCCGACAGAACTATGGCTACACCTTC.

This chain uses TRBV4-1 with TRBJ1-5; D gene unclear. Germline V gives CDR1 MGHRA, CDR2 YSYEKL. The V gene lost 0 bases and the J gene lost 4 bases, with 10 bases spanning the gap. The CDR3 runs to 15 residues. As DNA, the CDR3 is TGCGCCAGCAGCCAAGATCTCAGCGCAAATCAGCCCCAGCATTTT. Protein product: CASSQDLSANQPQHF.

The genes are TRBV19 and TRBJ1-2; 7 bases align to TRBD1. Germline assignment: CDR1 LNHDA and CDR2 SQIVND (reference sequence). There are 15 residues in the CDR3. V shed 4 bases and J 2 bases; nucleotides not matched to a gene: 7. This chain's CDR3 is CASSRPQTGNYGYTF. The CDR3, as DNA: TGTGCCAGTAGTAGACCCCAGACAGGGAACTATGGCTACACCTTC. The whole variable domain, filled in from reference TRBV19 and TRBJ1-2, reads DGGITQSPKYLFRKEGQNVTLSCEQNLNHDAMYWYRQDPGQGLRLIYYSQIVNDFQKGDIAEGYSVSREKKESFPLTVTSAQKNPTAFYLCASSRPQTGNYGYTFGSGTRLTVV.

The chain links TRBV4-3 to TRBJ2-5; 9 bases are shared with TRBD2. The CDR3 is 17 residues long. The germline V gene has CDR1 LGHNA and CDR2 YSLEER. After removal of 0 bases from V and 4 bases from J, the junction contained 9 bases not matched to a gene. CDR3 DNA: TGCGCCAGCAGCCAAGATCGAGGCGGGGGGGCCGGAGAGACCCAGTACTTC. Translating gives CASSQDRGGGAGETQYF.

The V call is TRBV14, the J call TRBJ2-7, with 9 bases lining up with TRBD1. Per the germline V gene, CDR1 is SGHDN and CDR2 is FVKESK. V lost 3 bases, J lost 1 base, and 4 bases stayed unmatched. This CDR3 contains 15 residues. The chain's CDR3 is CASSQRQGVSYEQYF. The CDR3 coding sequence is TGTGCCAGCAGCCAGCGACAGGGGGTGTCCTACGAGCAGTACTTC.

This chain uses TRBV6-6 with TRBJ2-2, with D possibly matching TRBD1 (5 bases). Trimming removed 3 bases from V and 0 bases from J, with 11 bases in between. The CDR3 runs to 16 residues. Looked up from germline, CDR1 is MNHNY and CDR2 is SVGAGI (reference sequence). CDR3 sequence: CASSYSRTSNTGELFF. CDR3 DNA sequence: TGTGCCAGCAGTTATTCAAGGACATCGAACACCGGGGAGCTGTTTTTT.

The genes are TRBV9 and TRBJ1-2; TRBD1 might be the D (6 bases). Trimming removed 2 bases at V and 2 bases at J, with 13 bases between. The CDR3 has 15 residues. CDR1 and CDR2 from the germline V gene are SGDLS and YYNGEE. CDR3 sequence: CASSVHLTGNYGYTF. The DNA for the CDR3 is TGTGCCAGCAGCGTCCACTTAACAGGGAACTATGGCTACACCTTC.

This clone was seen once. The chain is built from TRBV2 and TRBJ2-1; 10 bases align to TRBD2. Germline lookup yields CDR1 SNHLY and CDR2 FYNNEI. Losses at the gene ends were 6 bases for V and 4 bases for J; bases not matched to a gene: 6. The CDR3 spans 15 residues. The CDR3: CASSSASGGYNEQFF. The CDR3 nucleotides are TGTGCCAGCAGCTCCGCTAGCGGGGGTTACAATGAGCAGTTCTTC.

The J gene is TRBJ1-1, the V gene TRBV30; D perhaps matches TRBD1 (5 bases). The CDR3 runs to 12 residues. The germline CDR1 and CDR2 sequences are GTSNPN and SVGIG (reference sequence). V was pared by 1 base and J by 7 bases, with 10 bases between. The CDR3 protein is CAWSATGGEAFF. The CDR3 DNA is TGTGCCTGGAGTGCCACGGGGGGTGAAGCTTTCTTT.

The chain uses TRBV4-1 and TRBJ1-2; 7 bases agree with TRBD1. The CDR3 consists of 14 residues. CDR1 and CDR2 from the germline V gene are MGHRA and YSYEKL. The V segment lost 1 base and the J segment 7 bases; nucleotides outside the gene matches: 6. This CDR3 reads CASSQATGIGGYTF. DNA of the CDR3: TGCGCCAGCAGCCAAGCGACAGGGATTGGTGGCTACACCTTC.

CDR3: CASSRTTSGEYEQYF. In nucleotides, the CDR3 is TGTGCCAGCAGCCGAACGACTAGCGGGGAATACGAGCAGTACTTC. J is TRBJ2-7 and V is TRBV3-1 (or the pseudogene TRBV3-2), with TRBD2 identical over 11 bases. Trimming removed 4 bases from V and 4 bases from J; junction bases left unmatched: 6. From germline, CDR1 is LGHDT and CDR2 YNNKEL (reference sequence). The CDR3 consists of 15 residues.

The genes are TRBV6-5 and TRBJ2-3; D perhaps matches TRBD1 (5 bases). Germline V gene lookup returns CDR1 MNHEY and CDR2 SVGAGI. V was pared by 2 bases and J by 3 bases, with 12 bases between. The CDR3 extends over 15 amino acids. DNA for the CDR3: TGTGCCAGCAGTTACAAAGTCAGGGCTACAGATACGCAGTATTTT. Translated, it gives CASSYKVRATDTQYF.

J is TRBJ2-7 and V is TRBV2, with 8 bases lining up with TRBD2. The CDR3 is made up of 15 amino acids. The V gene end was trimmed by 6 bases and the J gene end by 3 bases; junction bases not matched to a gene: 10. Germline V gene sequence: CDR1 SNHLY, CDR2 FYNNEI. The CDR3 loop is CASSPPGGRDYEQYF. In nucleotides, the CDR3 is TGTGCCAGCAGCCCACCGGGGGGGCGAGACTACGAGCAGTACTTC.

V and J are TRBV7-2 and TRBJ2-7; tentative D call: TRBD1 (6 bases). Germline lookup yields CDR1 SGHTA and CDR2 FQGNSA. CDR3 length: 14 amino acids. The V gene lost 1 base and the J gene lost 4 bases, with 11 bases spanning the gap. The CDR3 spells CASSLEVGGYEQYF. The DNA for the CDR3 is TGTGCCAGCAGCTTAGAGGTAGGGGGATACGAGCAGTACTTC.

This sequence joins TRBV7-2 and TRBJ2-3; 9 bases fit TRBD1. The V gene end was trimmed by 6 bases and the J gene end by 5 bases; junction bases not matched to a gene: 3. The CDR3 has 13 residues. Looked up from germline, CDR1 is SGHTA and CDR2 is FQGNSA. The CDR3 is CASSRQGGDTQYF. The DNA of the CDR3 is TGTGCCAGCAGTAGACAGGGGGGAGATACGCAGTATTTT.

V is TRBV4-1 and J is TRBJ2-3; a possible D gene is TRBD1 (5 bases). Per the germline V gene, CDR1 is MGHRA and CDR2 is YSYEKL. Trimming left V 0 bases short and J 3 bases short, with 7 bases between. The CDR3 is made up of 14 amino acids. CDR3 amino acids: CASSQERGTDTQYF. The CDR3 DNA reads TGCGCCAGCAGCCAAGAAAGGGGAACAGATACGCAGTATTTT.

This chain uses TRBV19 with TRBJ1-1, with 8 bases lining up with TRBD1. CDR1 and CDR2 from the germline V gene are LNHDA and SQIVND (reference sequence). The CDR3 spans 12 residues. The V gene end was trimmed by 9 bases and the J gene end by 7 bases; junction bases not matched to a gene: 7. Written as DNA, the CDR3 is TGTGCCAGCTACAGGGGGGCGGGTGAAGCTTTCTTT. This translates into CASYRGAGEAFF. The full variable domain, completed using reference TRBV19 and TRBJ1-1, is DGGITQSPKYLFRKEGQNVTLSCEQNLNHDAMYWYRQDPGQGLRLIYYSQIVNDFQKGDIAEGYSVSREKKESFPLTVTSAQKNPTAFYLCASYRGAGEAFFGQGTRLTVV.

The chain links TRBV3-1 (or the pseudogene TRBV3-2) to TRBJ1-2; D gene uncertain. Trimming removed 0 bases from V and 4 bases from J, with 18 bases in between. The CDR3 is 17 amino acids. Germline-derived CDR1 and CDR2 are LGHDT and YNNKEL (reference sequence). CDR3 sequence reads: CASSQDVGGWGTYGYTF. The CDR3 bases are TGTGCCAGCAGCCAAGATGTTGGAGGGTGGGGAACCTATGGCTACACCTTC.

The chain combines TRBV9 with TRBJ2-2, with TRBD2 matching over 13 bases. V was pared by 4 bases and J by 4 bases, with 10 bases of the junction left unmatched. This CDR3 comprises 18 residues. Germline CDR1 and CDR2: SGDLS and YYNGEE. The CDR3 DNA reads TGTGCCAGCAGCCTAACTAGCGGGGGGGCCTTTAGCACCGGGGAGCTGTTTTTT. It is translated as CASSLTSGGAFSTGELFF.